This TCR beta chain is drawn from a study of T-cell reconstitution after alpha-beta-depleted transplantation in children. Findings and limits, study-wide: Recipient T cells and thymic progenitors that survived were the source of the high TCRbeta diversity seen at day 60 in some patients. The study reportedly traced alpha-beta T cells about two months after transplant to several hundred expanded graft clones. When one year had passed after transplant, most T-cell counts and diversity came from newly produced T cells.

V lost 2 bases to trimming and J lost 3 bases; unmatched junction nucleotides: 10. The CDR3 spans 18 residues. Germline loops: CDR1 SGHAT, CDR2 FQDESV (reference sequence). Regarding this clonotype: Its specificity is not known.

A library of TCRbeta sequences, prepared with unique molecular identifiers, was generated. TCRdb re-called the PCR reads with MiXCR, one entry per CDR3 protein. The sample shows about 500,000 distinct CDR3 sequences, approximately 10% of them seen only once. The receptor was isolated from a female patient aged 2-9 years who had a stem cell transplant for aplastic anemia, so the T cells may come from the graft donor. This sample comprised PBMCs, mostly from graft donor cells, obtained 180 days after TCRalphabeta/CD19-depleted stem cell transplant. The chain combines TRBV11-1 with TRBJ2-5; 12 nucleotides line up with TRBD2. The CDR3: CASSLLAGGPGYEETQYF. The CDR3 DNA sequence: TGTGCCAGCAGCTTACTAGCGGGAGGGCCCGGCTATGAAGAGACCCAGTACTTC.